One sample yielded the 2 T cell receptor beta chains listed below, sequenced in a study. TCRdb fed the reads into MiXCR, producing one record per CDR3 protein. The sample holds roughly 530 distinct CDR3 sequences, around 30% seen once. The sequenced sample was CD8+ T cells (not recorded whether cultured). These receptors all stem from a female donor.

As regards this clonotype: This may stem from a read error, because a much larger clone lies one nucleotide away. V gene TRBV19 combines with J gene TRBJ1-1; D is unclear. Germline CDR1 is LNHDA and CDR2 is SQIVND (reference sequence). The germline V and J ends were trimmed by 6 bases and 4 bases, with 12 bases remaining between them. The CDR3 sequence is 13 residues long. CDR3: CASSPRSGTEAFF. CDR3 coding DNA: TGTGCCAGTAGCCCCCGTTCCGGCACTGAAGCTTTCTTT.

The chain employs TRBV19 and TRBJ1-2; 8 bases line up with TRBD1. Germline V gene data show CDR1 as LNHDA and CDR2 as SQIVND (reference sequence). The CDR3 is made up of 12 amino acids. J lost 10 bases, V lost 5 bases, and 6 bases had no gene match. The CDR3 region is CASSQGAHNYTF. The CDR3 DNA follows: TGTGCCAGTAGTCAGGGGGCCCATAACTACACCTTC.